This T cell receptor (beta chain) derives from a study of T cell responses to AZD1222 COVID-19 vaccine. Study observations and caveats: CD4 TCRs associated with vaccination spanned spike, dominating at 160-218 and 743-854. It should be noted that donors were predominantly white British and more often female, and clonal diversity was possibly underestimated.

Second doses that came at about 4 or about 12 weeks were put together. CDR1 is SGHDT and CDR2 is YYEEEE in the germline V gene. CDR3 length: 17 residues. V lost 2 bases and J lost 4, with 19 bases in between. A note on this clone: Its matching antigen is unknown.

Data came from immunoSEQ multiplex PCR; TCRdb stores just in-frame clones and leaves some out. The data contain 110,000 to 150,000 clones, under 95% of them singletons. This rearrangement joins TRBV5-6 to TRBJ2-1; tentative D call: TRBD2 (5 bases). Sequenced material: peripheral blood, taken 28 days after the second AZD1222 dose. This receptor was identified in an adult who received the AZD1222 COVID-19 vaccine. The CDR3 protein is CASSLIGLAGRYNEQFF. In nucleotides, the CDR3 is TGTGCCAGCAGCTTAATCGGGCTAGCCGGAAGATACAATGAGCAGTTCTTC.